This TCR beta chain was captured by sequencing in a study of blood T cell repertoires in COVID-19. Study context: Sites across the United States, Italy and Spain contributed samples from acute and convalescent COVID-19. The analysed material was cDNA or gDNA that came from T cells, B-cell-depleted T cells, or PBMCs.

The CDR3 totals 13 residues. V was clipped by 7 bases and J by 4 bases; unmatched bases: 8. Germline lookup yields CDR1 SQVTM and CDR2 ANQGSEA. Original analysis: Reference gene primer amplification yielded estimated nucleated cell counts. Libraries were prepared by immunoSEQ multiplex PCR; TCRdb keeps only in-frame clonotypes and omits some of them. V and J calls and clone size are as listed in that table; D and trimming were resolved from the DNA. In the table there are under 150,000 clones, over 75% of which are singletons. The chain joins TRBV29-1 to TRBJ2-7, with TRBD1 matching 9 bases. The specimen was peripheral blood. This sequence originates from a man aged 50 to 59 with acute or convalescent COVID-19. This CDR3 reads CSASQGAEYEQYF. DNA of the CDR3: TGCAGCGCCTCACAGGGGGCTGAGTACGAGCAGTACTTC.